The clone carrying this T cell receptor beta chain has ten or more counts. This entry belongs to a study of response to subunit inactivated influenza vaccine. Each CDR3 protein is one row after TCRdb ran MiXCR on the RT-PCR reads. This table holds around 580,000 distinct CDR3 sequences, roughly 10% found once. The CDR3 contains 15 residues. Trimming removed 4 bases from V and 7 bases from J, with 17 bases in between. The sequence was collected from a man aged 50-59 years who received an inactivated influenza vaccine. The chain employs TRBV12-3 or TRBV12-4 and TRBJ2-4, with D perhaps matching TRBD1 (5 bases). The material sequenced was PBMCs from blood, taken on the day of vaccination. This CDR3 reads CASSSMTDFRNIQYF. In nucleotides, the CDR3 is TGTGCCAGCAGTTCAATGACAGATTTCCGTAACATTCAGTACTTC.